This entry describes one TCR beta chain. The antigen remains unidentified. The germline CDR1 and CDR2 sequences are SEHNR and FQNEAQ (reference sequence). V was cut by 1 base and J by 9 bases, with 19 bases left in between. This CDR3 is built from 15 residues. The data are from a study of cytomegalovirus exposure and HLA in healthy donors. Study context: Samples from HLA-typed donors yielded around 85 million unique TCRs in an early data release.

PCR was performed using 60 Vbeta and 13 Jbeta primers. The data were produced by immunoSEQ multiplex PCR, yet TCRdb's version contains in-frame clones alone and is incomplete. Of 200,000 to 250,000 clones listed, 82% are singletons. General study results and limits: Listed as cytomegalovirus-associated were 150 or so TCR beta chains. TCR beta V- and J-gene trimming, according to a later analysis, was linked to a missense DCLRE1C variant. Some 16,000 TCR beta sequences were associated with HLA alleles at 0.05 false discovery rate in a later analysis.

The receptor's source is a woman between 35 and 50 years old in good health and CMV-seropositive. The sample consisted of PBMCs. The chain links TRBV7-9 to TRBJ2-7; D not certain. CDR3 DNA sequence: TGTGCCAGCAGCTTAGGGGTGACGACCCCCCGAGGGCAGTACTTC. Encoded protein: CASSLGVTTPRGQYF.